This TCR beta chain originates from a study of blood T cell repertoires in COVID-19. Overall study: T cells, B-cell-depleted T cells, or PBMCs provided the cDNA or gDNA that served as material.

TCRdb keeps only in-frame clones here, not all; method: immunoSEQ multiplex PCR. The sample records 390,000 or so clones, approximately 90% being singletons. The CDR3 sequence is 13 residues long. Deletions cut 5 bases from V and 8 bases from J, with 15 bases between. The TCR was taken from a woman in her 30s with active or convalescent COVID-19. Sequencing was done on a sample of peripheral blood. J is TRBJ1-2 and V is TRBV12-3 or TRBV12-4, with D tentatively TRBD1 (6 bases). CDR3 sequence (DNA): TGTGCCAGCAGTCCACAACAGGGTTTAGGCTACACCTTC. Encoded protein: CASSPQQGLGYTF.